Included here is one T cell receptor (beta chain) sequence, with context. Its antigen remains unidentified. The junction and the germline gene differ at one end; a read error may be behind it. Other DNA sequences in this sample translate to the same CDR3. CDR3 length equals 14 residues. Germline lookup yields CDR1 KGHSH and CDR2 LQKENI. This record belongs to a study of T cells and Merkel cell carcinoma outcomes. This table comes from immunoSEQ multiplex PCR, and its TCRdb copy is limited to in-frame clones, with some not included. The data show approximately 6,300 clones, with approximately 80% seen just once and 5.5% to 7% held by the top ten. The study, taken as a whole, reports: In Merkel cell carcinoma, repertoire and T-cell density reportedly predicted outcomes.

The source is a human donor with Merkel cell carcinoma. Sequencing was carried out using tumor tissue from Merkel cell carcinoma. The chain has TRBV18 and TRBJ1-1, with a weak D call TRBD1 (5 bases). In DNA, the CDR3 is TGTGCCAGCTCACCCCTACAGGCGAACACTGAGGCTTTCTTT. Translated: CASSPLQANTEAFF.